These T cell receptor beta chains were read from a single sample in a study of T cell repertoires in ileal Crohn's disease. Method: immunoSEQ multiplex PCR; TCRdb's copy keeps in-frame clones and lacks some. The repertoire has about 7,200 clones, around 86% of them found once; the top ten carry 10%. The sample taken for sequencing was ileal tissue. Receptors were obtained from an adult with Crohn's disease. Both conserved end residues are part of each CDR3. D genes are given only for firm matches. For some rows the clone size is stated as once, few or many, or as a class when expanded; others skip it.

v_call: TRBV11-2
d_call: .
j_call: TRBJ1-3
clone_size: .
cdr3_nt: TGTGCCAGCAGCCACCGCTCTGGAAACACCATATATTTT
cdr3_aa: CASSHRSGNTIYF

v_call: TRBV6-1
d_call: .
j_call: TRBJ1-5
clone_size: .
cdr3_nt: TGTGCCAGCAGCAACCAGGAGGGAGGGCATCAGCCCCAGCATTTT
cdr3_aa: CASSNQEGGHQPQHF

v_call: TRBV23-1
d_call: .
j_call: TRBJ2-3
clone_size: .
cdr3_nt: TGCGCCAGCAGTCTCCGGGACGGAACTAGCACAGATACGCAGTATTTT
cdr3_aa: CASSLRDGTSTDTQYF

v_call: TRBV4-1
d_call: TRBD1
j_call: TRBJ2-7
clone_size: .
cdr3_nt: TGCGCCAGCAGCCGGTGGACAGGGGGTGCCTACGAGCAGTACTTC
cdr3_aa: CASSRWTGGAYEQYF

v_call: TRBV14
d_call: .
j_call: TRBJ2-3
clone_size: .
cdr3_nt: TGTGCCAGCAGCCCTAGCAGACACACAGATACGCAGTATTTT
cdr3_aa: CASSPSRHTDTQYF

v_call: TRBV10-3
d_call: .
j_call: TRBJ2-3
clone_size: .
cdr3_nt: TGTGCCACCCAGTCGGACTTGTCGAGCACAGATACGCAGTATTTT
cdr3_aa: CATQSDLSSTDTQYF

v_call: TRBV10-2
d_call: .
j_call: TRBJ2-2
clone_size: .
cdr3_nt: TGCGCCAGCAGTGAGGTTGCACGCGGGGAGCTGTTTTTT
cdr3_aa: CASSEVARGELFF

v_call: TRBV5-4
d_call: TRBD1
j_call: TRBJ2-3
clone_size: .
cdr3_nt: TGTGCCAGCAGCTTTAGACAGGGGGCCCAACTCCTCACAGATACGCAGTATTTT
cdr3_aa: CASSFRQGAQLLTDTQYF

v_call: TRBV5-5
d_call: .
j_call: TRBJ2-3
clone_size: .
cdr3_nt: TGTGCCAGCAGCTTGGGTGGCACAGATACGCAGTATTTT
cdr3_aa: CASSLGGTDTQYF

v_call: TRBV15
d_call: TRBD1
j_call: TRBJ2-3
clone_size: .
cdr3_nt: TGTGCCACCAGCAGACGACAGGGGGGGTCAGATACGCAGTATTTT
cdr3_aa: CATSRRQGGSDTQYF

v_call: TRBV19
d_call: .
j_call: TRBJ2-7
clone_size: .
cdr3_nt: TGTGCCAGTAGTATTTCGGTCAGTTCGACCGAGCAGTACTTC
cdr3_aa: CASSISVSSTEQYF

v_call: TRBV11-3
d_call: TRBD1
j_call: TRBJ1-3
clone_size: .
cdr3_nt: TGTGCCAGCAGCCGGACAGGGGTCAATACCTTCTCTGGAAACACCATATATTTT
cdr3_aa: CASSRTGVNTFSGNTIYF

v_call: TRBV9
d_call: .
j_call: TRBJ2-2
clone_size: .
cdr3_nt: TGTGCCAGCAGCGTAGGTGGTTCGAACACCGGGGAGCTGTTTTTT
cdr3_aa: CASSVGGSNTGELFF

v_call: TRBV6-4
d_call: TRBD2
j_call: TRBJ2-1
clone_size: .
cdr3_nt: TGTGCCAGCAAGGCTAGCGGGCTTGATGAGCAGTTCTTC
cdr3_aa: CASKASGLDEQFF

v_call: TRBV30
d_call: .
j_call: TRBJ2-5
clone_size: .
cdr3_nt: TGTGCCTTTAAGGGAGGAGGTAGCTCAGAGACCCAGTACTTC
cdr3_aa: CAFKGGGSSETQYF

v_call: TRBV19
d_call: TRBD1
j_call: TRBJ2-7
clone_size: .
cdr3_nt: TGTGCCAGTAGTCGCCGGGACAGGGGGTCCTACGAGCAGTACTTC
cdr3_aa: CASSRRDRGSYEQYF

v_call: TRBV19
d_call: .
j_call: TRBJ1-5
clone_size: .
cdr3_nt: TGTGCCAGTAGTATATTGGCGGGGGATCAGCCCCAGCATTTT
cdr3_aa: CASSILAGDQPQHF

v_call: TRBV6-5
d_call: TRBD1
j_call: TRBJ1-2
clone_size: .
cdr3_nt: TGTGCCAGCAGCCCACAGGGGAAGAATGGCTACACCTTC
cdr3_aa: CASSPQGKNGYTF

v_call: TRBV5-4
d_call: TRBD2
j_call: TRBJ2-1
clone_size: .
cdr3_nt: TGTGCCAGCAGCTCAGGGGCTAGCGGGGCGAATGAGCAGTTCTTC
cdr3_aa: CASSSGASGANEQFF

v_call: TRBV11-2
d_call: .
j_call: TRBJ2-7
clone_size: .
cdr3_nt: TGTGCCAGCAGCTTCGGTTTTTCGGTGGACAGCGCTACCTACGAGCAGTACTTC
cdr3_aa: CASSFGFSVDSATYEQYF

v_call: TRBV15
d_call: .
j_call: TRBJ2-7
clone_size: .
cdr3_nt: TGTGCCACCAGCAGAGATCTTGGAGCTTCCTACGAGCAGTACTTC
cdr3_aa: CATSRDLGASYEQYF

v_call: TRBV5-1
d_call: .
j_call: TRBJ2-3
clone_size: .
cdr3_nt: TGCGCCAGCAGCTCTGGTCCTACCGGGGGCACAGATACGCAGTATTTT
cdr3_aa: CASSSGPTGGTDTQYF

v_call: TRBV5-1
d_call: .
j_call: TRBJ2-3
clone_size: .
cdr3_nt: TGCGCCAGCAGCTCCCCCCAGGGCACAGATACGCAGTATTTT
cdr3_aa: CASSSPQGTDTQYF

v_call: TRBV13
d_call: .
j_call: TRBJ2-1
clone_size: few
cdr3_nt: TGTGCCAGCAGCTTAAGGTCGGGGAACAATGAGCAGTTCTTC
cdr3_aa: CASSLRSGNNEQFF

v_call: TRBV30
d_call: TRBD1
j_call: TRBJ2-3
clone_size: .
cdr3_nt: TGTGCCTGGAGCCCCACCCCCGGGACAGGGTTAGATACGCAGTATTTT
cdr3_aa: CAWSPTPGTGLDTQYF

v_call: TRBV28
d_call: TRBD1
j_call: TRBJ1-4
clone_size: once
cdr3_nt: TGTGCCAGCAGTACCCGCCAGGGGGACCCTAATGAAAAACTGTTTTTT
cdr3_aa: CASSTRQGDPNEKLFF

v_call: TRBV2
d_call: TRBD2
j_call: TRBJ2-5
clone_size: .
cdr3_nt: TGTGCCAGCAGCAAAAGCGGGAGCCAAGAGACCCAGTACTTC
cdr3_aa: CASSKSGSQETQYF

v_call: TRBV15
d_call: .
j_call: TRBJ1-4
clone_size: few
cdr3_nt: TGTGCCACCAGCAGTCTTACGGAGAATGAAAAACTGTTTTTT
cdr3_aa: CATSSLTENEKLFF

v_call: TRBV19
d_call: .
j_call: TRBJ1-1
clone_size: once
cdr3_nt: TGTGCCAGTAGTAAGGGTGTCAGGACTGAAGCTTTCTTT
cdr3_aa: CASSKGVRTEAFF

v_call: TRBV7-9
d_call: TRBD1
j_call: TRBJ2-2
clone_size: .
cdr3_nt: TGTGCCAGCAGCCCAGGGGGACGGGACACCGGGGAGCTGTTTTTT
cdr3_aa: CASSPGGRDTGELFF

v_call: TRBV6-1
d_call: .
j_call: TRBJ1-4
clone_size: .
cdr3_nt: TGTGCCAGCAGTGCCTTGGGAAGGGAAAAACTGTTTTTT
cdr3_aa: CASSALGREKLFF

v_call: TRBV10-1
d_call: TRBD2
j_call: TRBJ2-1
clone_size: .
cdr3_nt: TGCGCCATCCATAGCGGGGGTTCCTACAATGAGCAGTTCTTC
cdr3_aa: CAIHSGGSYNEQFF

v_call: TRBV5-6
d_call: .
j_call: TRBJ2-7
clone_size: .
cdr3_nt: TGTGCCAGCAGCCTGTGGGGAGACTCCTACGAGCAGTACTTC
cdr3_aa: CASSLWGDSYEQYF

v_call: TRBV9
d_call: TRBD2
j_call: TRBJ2-3
clone_size: .
cdr3_nt: TGTGCCAGCAGCACCTCCCGGGGGGGGGCAGATACGCAGTATTTT
cdr3_aa: CASSTSRGGADTQYF

v_call: TRBV4-1
d_call: .
j_call: TRBJ2-4
clone_size: .
cdr3_nt: TGCGCCAGCAGCCAAGGTCAAAACATTCAGTACTTC
cdr3_aa: CASSQGQNIQYF

v_call: TRBV18
d_call: .
j_call: TRBJ2-1
clone_size: .
cdr3_nt: TGTGCCAGCTCACCCGAGGGGGAGCAGTTCTTC
cdr3_aa: CASSPEGEQFF

v_call: TRBV10-3
d_call: .
j_call: TRBJ2-2
clone_size: once
cdr3_nt: TGTGCCATCAGTGAGAACTACGCGAACACCGGGGAGCTGTTTTTT
cdr3_aa: CAISENYANTGELFF

v_call: TRBV4-2
d_call: .
j_call: TRBJ2-7
clone_size: .
cdr3_nt: TGTGCCAGCAGCCAAGAAAGATGGACGCGGGAGCAGTACTTC
cdr3_aa: CASSQERWTREQYF

v_call: TRBV5-4
d_call: .
j_call: TRBJ1-3
clone_size: once
cdr3_nt: TGTGCCAGCAGCTTGGCCGGGGCTGGAAACACCATATATTTT
cdr3_aa: CASSLAGAGNTIYF